Listed here is a single TCR beta chain. These data come from a study of shared clonotypes between healthy human individuals. The method was immunoSEQ multiplex PCR; TCRdb's version includes in-frame clones alone and lacks a portion of them. The sample carries approximately 2,000,000 clones, 93% recorded once. Naivety among CD8 cells was defined by CD45RO negativity and positive CCR7 selection, thereby excluding terminally differentiated effector memory CD45RA+ cells. This TCR was recovered from a man younger than 30 in good health. Some clones in this sample may be carry-over from other donors' samples. The sequenced sample was naive CD8+ T cells from PBMCs.

The CDR3 is CASSWGVTGVNTYEQYF. For the CDR3, the DNA is TGTGCCAGCAGCTGGGGGGTGACCGGAGTAAATACCTACGAGCAGTACTTC. V usage is TRBV5-6 and J usage is TRBJ2-7; D is perhaps TRBD2 (6 bases). Germline V gives CDR1 SGHDT, CDR2 YYEEEE. The CDR3 consists of 17 residues. Trimming cost V 3 bases and J 2 bases, with 21 bases left between them.